Described below is a single T cell receptor (beta chain) sequence and its context. Its antigen is undetermined. These data come from a study of beta chain features in type 1 diabetes. Study results and limitations: Equally in patients and controls, shorter templates might have been favored by PCR. TCRB CDR3 length was moderately but significantly reduced in all four CD4+ subsets of Type 1 diabetes patients.

Every isolated RNA sample was fully reverse transcribed, so sequencing captured expressed TCRB transcripts. The protocol was immunoSEQ multiplex PCR, while the TCRdb copy is restricted to in-frame clones and leaves out a portion. The sample consists of over 600,000 clones, approximately 13% of them appearing once. Cells sorted by CD45RO/CCR7/CD25/CD127/CD95/CD27 comprised CD4+ naive, central memory, regulatory and stem cell-like memory cells. The germline V gene encodes CDR1 SNHLY and CDR2 FYNNEI. This CDR3 has 14 amino acids. Trimming stripped 3 bases from V and 3 bases from J, with 9 bases between.

Material for sequencing was naive CD4+ T cells from blood. The sequence was collected from a man aged 30 to 39 with type 1 diabetes. This chain connects TRBV2 to TRBJ1-3; no definite D call. DNA for the CDR3: TGTGCCAGCAGTGATTTGGGTTTTGGAAACACCATATATTTT. Translation gives CASSDLGFGNTIYF.